Ten or more counts support the clone carrying this TCR beta chain. Its antigen is not identified. The study, taken as a whole, reports: Greatest tumor Treg TCR overlap was with tumor naive CD4+ cells.

The V end lost 3 bases, the J end lost 2 bases, and 7 bases lay between the germline ends. The CDR3 runs to 13 residues. Germline V gene lookup returns CDR1 MNHNS and CDR2 SASEGT. Memory CD4+ cells were defined as CD4+CD45RO+CD25-. Constant-region reverse primers amplified full-length variable regions, followed by semi-nested Nested Universal Primer A PCR. TCRdb re-called the 5' RACE reads with MiXCR, one entry per CDR3 protein. The data hold 55,000 to 80,000 distinct CDR3 sequences, with roughly 22% observed a single time. The chain employs TRBV6-1 and TRBJ1-2; D is undetermined. The sample consisted of memory CD4+ T cells sorted from a lymph node. Subset defined: memory CD4+ T cells, CD4+CD45RO+CD25-. This receptor was taken from a female donor with breast cancer. The CDR3 nucleotides read TGTGCCAGCAGTGATAAAGTCAACTATGGCTACACCTTC. Translation: CASSDKVNYGYTF.